This T cell receptor beta chain came from a study of identical twins. Findings and limits, study-wide: Compared with models, monozygotic twins showed more out-of-frame TCR alpha sharing.

V shed 6 bases and J shed 4 bases, with 15 bases lying between them. This CDR3 has 14 amino acids. Germline CDR1 and CDR2: SNHLY and FYNNEI. Template switching, a step in the protocol, added a universal primer site, and cDNA carried unique molecular identifiers. One entry per CDR3 protein results from TCRdb running MiXCR on the 5' RACE reads. The sample lists some 1,700,000 distinct CDR3 sequences, roughly 35% seen once, with approximately 0.29% in the top ten. As regards this clonotype: No antigen is known for it.

V usage is TRBV2 and J usage is TRBJ1-2, with D possibly being TRBD1 (6 bases). Material for sequencing was cord blood. The TCR originated in a newborn girl in good health. The CDR3 DNA reads as TGTGCCAGCAGGCTGACAGGCGGGTTCTATGGCTACACCTTC. Translated, it gives CASRLTGGFYGYTF.